A selection of T cell receptor beta chains follows, all from one sample in a study of shared clonotypes between healthy human individuals. Only in-frame clones appear in the TCRdb table, and some are missing; sequencing was by immunoSEQ multiplex PCR. This table has under 1 million clones, 85% to 95% appearing once. The sequenced sample consisted of naive CD8+ T cells sorted from blood. The receptors were gathered from a man in his thirties or forties in good health. Each CDR3 is given with its conserved first and last residue. For some rows the clone size is stated as once, few or many, or as a class when expanded; others skip it.

NA TRBV11-2 CASSPRDRGYEQYF
NA TRBV7-9 CASSPRDSRNTDTQYF
NA TRBV7-9 CASRGGPNYGYTF
NA TRBV10-3 CAIRGANEQFF
NA TRBV7-9 CASSYRLAGVDHEQYF
NA TRBV15 CATSRDTGYSNQPQHF
NA TRBV11-2 CASSFGTSGGYGNYNEQFF
NA TRBV9 CASSGTSGEPLSEQYF
NA TRBV27 CASGGTVHEQYF
NA TRBV11-2 CATKLNYEQYF
NA TRBV7-8 CASSQSSGSVTGELFF
NA TRBV7-9 CASSLGDFYEQYF
NA TRBV19 CASSIVTTAGGSYNEQFF
NA TRBV6-1 CASRREVLSQETQYF
once TRBV4-1 CASSLHEGAGAIYTEAFF
NA TRBV7-9 CASRPIGTEDEQFF
NA TRBV7-9 CASSPDTNYGYTF
NA TRBV6-5 CASSYSGRRYEQYF
once TRBV7-8 CASSLLGGGQPEQFF
NA TRBV13 CASSSRLAGVGTQYF
NA TRBV2 CASQGQGNADTQYF
NA TRBV5-5 CASSVSGALNTEAFF
NA TRBV27 CASSLFWGGKHEQYF
NA TRBV4-1 CASSPETDNTGELFF
NA TRBV19 CASRTPNYGYTF
once TRBV29-1 CSVTGTASYEQYF
once TRBV10-3 CAVGGRGASYNEQFF
NA TRBV28 CASSGGFGTEAFF
NA TRBV5-1 CASSVAESRDRGRDTQYF